What follows are 28 T cell receptor beta chains derived from one specimen sequenced in a study of long-term antiretroviral therapy in people with HIV. Sequencing relied on immunoSEQ assay v3.0, run at survey level. Profiled with immunoSEQ multiplex PCR; TCRdb holds only in-frame clones, not every one. The sample has 11,000 to 15,000 clones; approximately 85% are singletons. The specimen comprised unsorted PBMCs, sampled 6.2 years after starting antiretroviral therapy. The receptors shown here come from a middle-aged man with HIV.

The chain combines TRBV29-1 with TRBJ2-2; D gene uncertain. CDR1 and CDR2 from the germline V gene are SQVTM and ANQGSEA. The V end was cut by 6 bases, the J end by 4 bases, with 3 bases between. This CDR3 region has 10 residues. The CDR3: CSVSTGELFF. The CDR3 bases are TGCAGCGTAAGCACCGGGGAGCTGTTTTTT.

This chain uses TRBV7-6 with TRBJ2-1, with 10 bases that match TRBD2. The V and J ends lost 3 bases and 7 bases, in that order; junction bases with no gene match: 3. Germline V gives CDR1 SGHVS, CDR2 FNYEAQ. The CDR3 loop spans 14 amino acids. The CDR3 spells CASSLGLAPNEQFF. The CDR3 DNA reads TGTGCCAGCAGCTTGGGACTAGCGCCAAATGAGCAGTTCTTC. Based on the CDR3 plus reference TRBV7-6 and TRBJ2-1, the full variable domain is GAGVSQSPRYKVTKRGQDVALRCDPISGHVSLYWYRQALGQGPEFLTYFNYEAQQDKSGLPNDRFSAERPEGSISTLTIQRTEQRDSAMYRCASSLGLAPNEQFFGPGTRLTVL.

There are a few counts of this clone. The chain is built from TRBV7-9 and TRBJ2-5; TRBD1 aligns across 7 bases. Germline values: CDR1 SEHNR, CDR2 FQNEAQ (reference sequence). Unmatched junction bases numbered 1, after V lost 6 bases and J lost 3 bases. The CDR3 spans 12 residues. CDR3 bases: TGTGCCAGCAGACAGGGGAAAGAGACCCAGTACTTC. Residues: CASRQGKETQYF. The whole variable domain, remainder taken from reference TRBV7-9 and TRBJ2-5, is DTGVSQNPRHKITKRGQNVTFRCDPISEHNRLYWYRQTLGQGPEFLTYFQNEAQLEKSRLLSDRFSAERPKGSFSTLEIQRTEQGDSAMYLCASRQGKETQYFGPGTRLLVL.

The chain uses TRBV5-1 and TRBJ2-2; 8 nucleotides align to TRBD2. The J segment lost 5 bases and the V segment lost 4 bases, leaving 7 bases of the junction unmatched. Per germline, CDR1 SGHRS and CDR2 YFSETQ. The CDR3 runs 15 residues. CDR3 sequence (DNA): TGCGCCAGCAGCGCGTTAGCGGGAAGGACCGGGGAGCTGTTTTTT. Encoded protein: CASSALAGRTGELFF.

J is TRBJ2-1 and V is TRBV29-1; 12 positions agree with TRBD2. V lost 5 bases and J lost 4; bases outside the gene matches: 3. CDR1 and CDR2 from the germline V gene are SQVTM and ANQGSEA. The CDR3 contains 14 residues. The CDR3 protein is CSVSLAGGYNEQFF. The CDR3 region has the DNA TGCAGCGTTTCCCTAGCGGGAGGGTACAATGAGCAGTTCTTC.

The chain carries TRBV6-5 and TRBJ1-1; TRBD1 might be the D (5 bases). The CDR3 is 13 amino acids. Germline V gives CDR1 MNHEY, CDR2 SVGAGI. V was shortened by 5 bases and J by 4 bases, with 11 bases between the two germline ends. The CDR3 DNA is TGTGCCAGCAGTCGACCCGGGACCACTGAAGCTTTCTTT. Protein product: CASSRPGTTEAFF.

The V and J genes are TRBV7-3 and TRBJ2-1; D might be TRBD2 (5 bases). Per germline, CDR1 SGHTA and CDR2 FQGTGA. V lost 5 bases, J lost 0 bases, and 14 bases lay in between. CDR3 length: 16 residues. CDR3 in DNA: TGTGCCAGCAGCCCCCGGGGTGGAAGCTCCTACAATGAGCAGTTCTTC. It is translated as CASSPRGGSSYNEQFF.

This clone was picked up one time. V is TRBV11-2 and J is TRBJ2-1; 10 positions agree with TRBD2. This CDR3 is built from 15 residues. V was pared by 5 bases and J by 9 bases, with 10 bases of the junction left unmatched. The germline CDR1 and CDR2 sequences are SGHAT and FQNNGV. As DNA, the CDR3 is TGTGCCAGCAGCGTAGGACTAGCGGTTGGGGGTGAGCAGTTCTTC. Translated: CASSVGLAVGGEQFF.

V gene TRBV29-1 combines with J gene TRBJ1-2; 10 bases agree with TRBD1. This CDR3 has 17 amino acids. In germline, CDR1 is SQVTM, CDR2 ANQGSEA. J gave up 7 bases and V 0 bases, and 14 bases lay outside the gene matches. The CDR3 DNA reads TGCAGCGTTGAAGATTTCCCGGACAGGGGGGATCTGCGTGGCTACACCTTC. This codes for CSVEDFPDRGDLRGYTF. The whole variable domain, filled in from reference TRBV29-1 and TRBJ1-2, reads SAVISQKPSRDICQRGTSLTIQCQVDSQVTMMFWYRQQPGQSLTLIATANQGSEATYESGFVIDKFPISRPNLTFSTLTVSNMSPEDSSIYLCSVEDFPDRGDLRGYTFGSGTRLTVV.

The CDR3 reads CTSIFTDTQYF. The CDR3 coding sequence is TGCACCAGCATCTTCACAGATACGCAGTATTTT. The chain links TRBV1 to TRBJ2-3; the D call TRBD2 from the table was never checked on the DNA. TRBV1 is a pseudogene locus. The CDR3 is 11 amino acids.

The sample holds one count of this clone. V gene TRBV5-4 combines with J gene TRBJ1-2; 10 bases match TRBD1. With V trimmed by 2 bases and J by 7 bases, 5 bases remained unmatched. Germline CDR1 and CDR2: SGHNT and YYREEE (reference sequence). CDR3 length: 14 amino acids. The CDR3 loop reads CASSLPGQGTGYTF. CDR3 coding DNA: TGTGCCAGCAGCTTACCGGGACAGGGGACTGGCTACACCTTC.

V usage is TRBV11-2 and J usage is TRBJ2-1; 10 positions match TRBD2. V was clipped by 5 bases and J by 5 bases; unmatched bases: 9. Per the germline V gene, CDR1 is SGHAT and CDR2 is FQNNGV. This CDR3 region has 16 residues. This chain's CDR3 is CASSPVGLAFHNEQFF. The CDR3 DNA sequence: TGTGCCAGCAGCCCAGTGGGACTAGCGTTCCACAATGAGCAGTTCTTC. Supplemented by reference TRBV11-2 and TRBJ2-1, the full variable domain reads EAGVAQSPRYKIIEKRQSVAFWCNPISGHATLYWYQQILGQGPKLLIQFQNNGVVDDSQLPKDRFSAERLKGVDSTLKIQPAKLEDSAVYLCASSPVGLAFHNEQFFGPGTRLTVL.

The chain employs TRBV4-1 and TRBJ2-7, with 7 positions matching TRBD1. With V trimmed by 4 bases and J by 3 bases, 12 bases remained unmatched. Germline V gene lookup returns CDR1 MGHRA and CDR2 YSYEKL. The CDR3 consists of 16 residues. In DNA, the CDR3 is TGCGCCAGCAGCCCAGGGGGAACAGGGGTTTACTACGAGCAGTACTTC. Protein sequence: CASSPGGTGVYYEQYF.

This sequence joins TRBV5-4 and TRBJ2-2; D perhaps matches TRBD1 (5 bases). Germline assignment: CDR1 SGHNT and CDR2 YYREEE (reference sequence). The CDR3 extends over 15 amino acids. The V end lost 1 base, the J end lost 3 bases, and 10 bases lay between the germline ends. CDR3 bases: TGTGCCAGCAGCTTGCGGCAGGGTTACACCGGGGAGCTGTTTTTT. It encodes CASSLRQGYTGELFF. The full variable domain, completed using reference TRBV5-4 and TRBJ2-2, is ETGVTQSPTHLIKTRGQQVTLRCSSQSGHNTVSWYQQALGQGPQFIFQYYREEENGRGNFPPRFSGLQFPNYSSELNVNALELDDSALYLCASSLRQGYTGELFFGEGSRLTVL.

This clone has only one observation. The rearrangement uses TRBV30 and TRBJ1-3; D remains unclear. The germline V and J ends were trimmed by 4 bases and 15 bases, with 16 bases remaining between them. This CDR3 is 11 amino acids long. Germline assignment: CDR1 GTSNPN and CDR2 SVGIG (reference sequence). The CDR3, as DNA: TGTGCCTGGACTGTCGGATGGATGACATATTTT. It translates to CAWTVGWMTYF.

V is TRBV7-8 and J is TRBJ2-1, with D possibly being TRBD2 (5 bases). CDR1 is SGHVS, CDR2 FQNEAQ, per germline. Trimming took 0 bases from V and 0 from J, leaving 12 bases between them. This CDR3 has 17 residues. The CDR3 protein is CASSLATSGSSYNEQFF. The CDR3 DNA reads TGTGCCAGCAGCTTAGCAACGAGCGGAAGCTCCTACAATGAGCAGTTCTTC.

The table lists this clone with a few counts. The chain couples TRBV4-1 to TRBJ2-7; D uncertain. This CDR3 region has 14 residues. Deletions cut 0 bases from V and 4 bases from J, with 10 bases between. In germline, CDR1 is MGHRA, CDR2 YSYEKL. The CDR3 loop is CASSQESRIYEQYF. In nucleotides, the CDR3 is TGCGCCAGCAGCCAAGAAAGTCGGATTTACGAGCAGTACTTC.

V usage is TRBV29-1 and J usage is TRBJ2-7; TRBD2 matches at 7 bases. Per germline, CDR1 SQVTM and CDR2 ANQGSEA. The CDR3 is made up of 15 amino acids. V gave up 4 bases and J gave up 1 base; unmatched junction bases: 10. The CDR3 region has the DNA TGCAGCGTTGCCCGGGACCTCGGGGGGTCCTACGAGCAGTACTTC. Protein sequence: CSVARDLGGSYEQYF.

The V gene is TRBV27, the J gene TRBJ2-7; 9 nucleotides line up with TRBD2. Germline-derived CDR1 and CDR2 are MNHEY and SMNVEV (reference sequence). The CDR3 spans 19 residues. V shed 5 bases, J shed 1 base, and the junction held 18 bases outside the gene matches. CDR3 nucleotides: TGTGCCAGCAGTCCCCAACTGGGACTAGCAGACGGGGGATCCTACGAGCAGTACTTC. Its translation is CASSPQLGLADGGSYEQYF.

The V gene is TRBV30, the J gene TRBJ2-5; 8 bases agree with TRBD2. V shed 2 bases and J 5 bases; nucleotides not matched to a gene: 7. Germline V gene lookup returns CDR1 GTSNPN and CDR2 SVGIG (reference sequence). This CDR3 has 14 amino acids. The CDR3 DNA reads as TGTGCCTGGAGTCGTAGCGGGACGCGGGAGACCCAGTACTTC. It specifies CAWSRSGTRETQYF. Variable domain in full (rest from reference TRBV30 and TRBJ2-5): SQTIHQWPATLVQPVGSPLSLECTVEGTSNPNLYWYRQAAGRGLQLLFYSVGIGQISSEVPQNLSASRPQDRQFILSSKKLLLSDSGFYLCAWSRSGTRETQYFGPGTRLLVL.

The V and J genes are TRBV7-6 and TRBJ2-2, with unresolved D. V lost 5 bases to trimming and J lost 6 bases, with 7 bases between them. The CDR3 is 12 amino acids. CDR1 is SGHVS and CDR2 is FNYEAQ in the germline V gene. CDR3 residues: CASSRQSGELFF. CDR3 bases: TGTGCCAGCAGCCGCCAATCCGGGGAGCTGTTTTTT.

The chain has TRBV28 and TRBJ1-5; D gene uncertain. The CDR3 length is 16 residues. Trimming removed 4 bases at V and 2 bases at J, with 15 bases between. Per the germline V gene, CDR1 is MDHEN and CDR2 is SYDVKM. CDR3 residues: CASSSVAGRGNQPQHF. The CDR3 nucleotides are TGTGCCAGCAGTTCCGTGGCAGGTCGCGGCAATCAGCCCCAGCATTTT.

The CDR3 loop reads CASSLMTGIETFF. The CDR3, as DNA: TGTGCCAGCAGTTTAATGACAGGGATTGAGACTTTCTTT. The chain couples TRBV27 to TRBJ1-1; 7 bases fit TRBD1. V shed 2 bases and J 12 bases; nucleotides not matched to a gene: 9. This CDR3 region has 13 residues. Germline V CDR1 and CDR2: MNHEY, SMNVEV (reference sequence).

A single count supports this clone. The chain couples TRBV4-2 to TRBJ1-5; no firm D call. The V gene lost 4 bases and the J gene lost 4 bases, with 11 bases spanning the gap. Germline CDR1 is LGHNA and CDR2 is YNFKEQ. This CDR3 has 14 amino acids. The CDR3 reads CASSLAEFNQPQHF. Here the CDR3 DNA reads TGTGCCAGCAGCCTAGCAGAGTTTAATCAGCCCCAGCATTTT.

The chain joins TRBV5-1 to TRBJ2-7; a weak D match, TRBD1 (6 bases). V lost 2 bases and J 1 base, leaving 13 bases between the germline ends. The CDR3 is 15 residues long. Germline-derived CDR1 and CDR2 are SGHRS and YFSETQ. CDR3 sequence reads: CASSFAGTPSYEQYF. The CDR3 region has the DNA TGCGCCAGCAGCTTCGCCGGGACACCTTCCTACGAGCAGTACTTC.

This chain links TRBV10-1 with TRBJ2-7; the match to TRBD2 covers 13 bases. V trimming: 9 bases; J trimming: 5 bases; junction bases outside the gene matches: 4. The germline gives CDR1 WNHNN, CDR2 SYGVQD (reference sequence). The CDR3 has 13 residues. The DNA for the CDR3 is TGCGCCAGACTAGCGGGAGGGAGGGACGAGCAGTACTTC. This gives the protein CARLAGGRDEQYF.

The V gene is TRBV27, the J gene TRBJ2-7; no reliable D call. The CDR3 runs to 18 residues. Germline V lookup: CDR1 MNHEY, CDR2 SMNVEV (reference sequence). V was clipped by 2 bases and J by 0 bases, with 20 bases between them. DNA for the CDR3: TGTGCCAGCAGTTTAAGACCTCCCTGGTCGGGCAGCTCCTACGAGCAGTACTTC. Its protein product is CASSLRPPWSGSSYEQYF.

This clone was recorded only once. In DNA form, the CDR3 reads TGTGCCAGTAGTTCGGCGATCCAGGTTGGAGTTACGCAGTATTTT. This encodes CASSSAIQVGVTQYF. The J gene is TRBJ2-3, the V gene TRBV19; D remains unclear. Trimming removed 5 bases from V and 8 bases from J, with 20 bases in between. Germline V gene lookup returns CDR1 LNHDA and CDR2 SQIVND (reference sequence). This CDR3 contains 15 residues.